The clone carrying this TCR beta chain was seen a handful of times. Its antigen is currently unknown. This entry is derived from a study of cytomegalovirus exposure and HLA in healthy donors. General study results and limits: A later analysis by the authors found several of the most significant clusters apparently linked to common viral pathogens. Certain indistinguishable V segments, among them TRBV6-2 and TRBV6-3, were excluded. Many donors carried some public TCRs, although rarity characterized most TCR sequences. Looking again later, the authors saw that most CMV-associated TCR beta chains seemed HLA-restricted.

The study ran its PCR with 60 Vbeta and 13 Jbeta primers. Sequenced by immunoSEQ multiplex PCR; TCRdb stores in-frame clones only, minus some. The table lists approximately 82,000 clones, over 9% of them singletons. Trimming cost V 5 bases and J 7 bases; bases outside gene matches: 6. The CDR3 runs 14 residues. CDR1 is SGHTA, CDR2 FQGTGA, per germline. The specimen sequenced was PBMCs. The clonotype was recovered from a man aged 55 to 70 in good health and CMV-seropositive. The chain is built from TRBV7-3 and TRBJ2-1, with 9 bases identical to TRBD2. CDR3 in DNA: TGTGCCAGCAGCCTGGGGCGGGGGGGGAATGAGCAGTTCTTC. Its translation: CASSLGRGGNEQFF.